The 16 T cell receptor beta chains below come from one sample, sequenced in a study of shared T cell receptors in the human thymus. The method was immunoSEQ multiplex PCR; TCRdb's version includes in-frame clones alone and lacks a portion of them. The sample has hundreds of thousands of clones, around nine tenths seen once. The same data also went into a second study, on human thymus T cells.

Sequencing was performed on thymocytes. The source of these receptors is a boy under two years old with a congenital heart defect.

V is TRBV12-5 and J is TRBJ1-2; 8 bases are shared with TRBD1. J was trimmed by 3 bases and V by 1 base; bases with no gene match: 10. CDR1 is LGHNT and CDR2 is FRNRAP in the germline V gene. The CDR3 runs 17 residues. The CDR3 DNA is TGTGCTAGTGGTTTGGCTGAGGACAGGGAAGGTCACTATGGCTACACCTTC. Amino acid sequence: CASGLAEDREGHYGYTF.

The chain has TRBV6-6 and TRBJ2-2; 9 positions agree with TRBD2. The CDR3 totals 16 residues. V was pared by 2 bases and J by 4 bases, with 5 bases of the junction left unmatched. In germline, CDR1 is MNHNY, CDR2 SVGAGI (reference sequence). The CDR3 region has the DNA TGTGCCAGCAGTTACGTAGCGGGAGCGGGCACCGGGGAGCTGTTTTTT. Translation: CASSYVAGAGTGELFF.

The chain carries TRBV16 and TRBJ1-5, with a tentative D call TRBD1 (6 bases). The germline V gene encodes CDR1 KGHSY and CDR2 FQNENV. This CDR3 spans 17 amino acids. Between the trimmed V and J ends, which lost 4 bases and 2 bases, there was a span of 18 bases. The CDR3 is CASSLNSGRGRNQPQHF. CDR3 DNA sequence: TGTGCCAGCAGCCTCAATTCAGGCAGGGGTCGCAATCAGCCCCAGCATTTT.

This chain joins TRBV7-8 and TRBJ2-7; the D is unclear. CDR3 length equals 14 residues. Trimming took off 4 bases at V and 3 bases at J, with 13 bases between the two ends. Germline values: CDR1 SGHVS, CDR2 FQNEAQ. In DNA, the CDR3 is TGTGCCAGCAGCTCCCTCGGCTACTACTACGAGCAGTACTTC. Encoded protein: CASSSLGYYYEQYF.

The V and J genes are TRBV7-8 and TRBJ2-3; 7 nucleotides line up with TRBD1. There are 16 residues in the CDR3. V shed 5 bases and J 3 bases; nucleotides not matched to a gene: 11. The V gene's germline CDR1 is SGHVS and CDR2 FQNEAQ. As DNA, the CDR3 is TGTGCCAGCAGCCCCCTAGACAGGGCCCGGACAGATACGCAGTATTTT. This translates into CASSPLDRARTDTQYF.

A word on this clone: The same CDR3 can be traced to other DNA sequences in this sample. V is TRBV18 and J is TRBJ1-3, with D perhaps matching TRBD1 (5 bases). CDR3 length equals 15 residues. Germline V gene lookup returns CDR1 KGHSH and CDR2 LQKENI. Trimming left V 2 bases short and J 0 bases short, with 8 bases between. The DNA for the CDR3 is TGTGCCAGCTCACCAGACAGAGCCTCTGGAAACACCATATATTTT. This sequence encodes CASSPDRASGNTIYF.

The chain links TRBV30 to TRBJ2-5, with 13 nucleotides matching TRBD2. The J call is doubtful: the DNA matches TRBJ2-7 better. Germline V lookup: CDR1 GTSNPN, CDR2 SVGIG (reference sequence). CDR3 length: 20 residues. Written as DNA, the CDR3 is TGTGCCTGGAGTTTGGGGACTAGCGGGACTGCCCCCCGATGGAGGCGCGAGCAGTACTTC. Translated: CAWSLGTSGTAPRWRREQYF.

The rearrangement uses TRBV27 and TRBJ2-7; 8 bases align to TRBD1. Losses at the gene ends were 2 bases for V and 0 bases for J; bases not matched to a gene: 9. The CDR3 loop spans 17 amino acids. CDR1 and CDR2 (germline): MNHEY, SMNVEV (reference sequence). CDR3 in DNA: TGTGCCAGCAGTTTAGGGGTGACAGGGGCTAGCTCCTACGAGCAGTACTTC. The encoded protein is CASSLGVTGASSYEQYF.

V gene TRBV7-2 combines with J gene TRBJ2-1; D is uncertain. V lost 1 base and J 6 bases, leaving 4 bases between the germline ends. Looked up from germline, CDR1 is SGHTA and CDR2 is FQGNSA. The CDR3 loop spans 12 amino acids. The CDR3 region has the DNA TGTGCCAGCAGCTTAGGGAGCAATGAGCAGTTCTTC. Translated: CASSLGSNEQFF.

The V call is TRBV15, the J call TRBJ2-7; 7 bases map to TRBD2. This CDR3 comprises 15 residues. V gave up 1 base and J gave up 3 bases; unmatched junction bases: 6. Germline CDR1 and CDR2: LNHNV and YYDKDF (reference sequence). The CDR3 here is CATSRAASGFYEQYF. The CDR3 DNA is TGTGCCACCAGCAGAGCTGCTAGCGGATTCTACGAGCAGTACTTC. The whole variable domain, remainder taken from reference TRBV15 and TRBJ2-7, is DAMVIQNPRYQVTQFGKPVTLSCSQTLNHNVMYWYQQKSSQAPKLLFHYYDKDFNNEADTPDNFQSRRPNTSFCFLDIRSPGLGDTAMYLCATSRAASGFYEQYFGPGTRLTVT.

The chain joins TRBV7-2 to TRBJ2-2; 8 nucleotides line up with TRBD2. The ends lost 4 bases at V and 5 bases at J; junction bases unmatched: 6. Germline V CDR1 and CDR2: SGHTA, FQGNSA. This CDR3 is built from 15 residues. The CDR3 reads CASSSPGLGTGELFF. CDR3 sequence (DNA): TGTGCCAGCAGCTCTCCGGGACTAGGAACCGGGGAGCTGTTTTTT.

CDR3 nucleotides: TGTGCCAGCAGGTATACTCGGGGACAGTCAGAGGGAAACACCATATATTTT. Translation gives CASRYTRGQSEGNTIYF. This chain links TRBV28 with TRBJ1-3; 7 positions agree with TRBD1. CDR1 and CDR2 (germline): MDHEN, SYDVKM. Trimming at V came to 6 bases and at J to 4 bases, leaving 15 bases not matched to a gene. This CDR3 is built from 17 residues.

This rearrangement joins TRBV5-6 to TRBJ1-5, with 9 bases fitting TRBD1. CDR1 is SGHDT, CDR2 YYEEEE, per germline. The length of the CDR3 is 18 residues. J lost 2 bases, V lost 0 bases, and 9 bases had no gene match. Here the CDR3 reads CASSLAKDRGGRNQPQHF. For the CDR3, the DNA is TGTGCCAGCAGCTTGGCCAAGGACAGGGGAGGACGCAATCAGCCCCAGCATTTT.

This chain joins TRBV27 and TRBJ2-1; 7 bases map to TRBD2. After removal of 5 bases from V and 14 bases from J, the junction contained 15 bases not matched to a gene. The V gene's germline CDR1 is MNHEY and CDR2 SMNVEV (reference sequence). The CDR3 is made up of 14 amino acids. The CDR3 sequence: CASSLPLGGGPKFF. The DNA of the CDR3 is TGTGCCAGCAGTCTCCCCTTGGGCGGGGGACCTAAGTTCTTC.

The chain links TRBV2 to TRBJ2-7; possibly TRBD1 for D (5 bases). The CDR3 is 14 amino acids. V was trimmed by 5 bases and J by 7 bases, leaving 18 bases between them. Germline V gene sequence: CDR1 SNHLY, CDR2 FYNNEI. In nucleotides, the CDR3 is TGTGCCAGCAGTTACGGACAAGGAAGGTGGGAGCAGTACTTC. It translates to CASSYGQGRWEQYF. The variable domain in full, with the rest retrieved from reference TRBV2 and TRBJ2-7, is EPEVTQTPSHQVTQMGQEVILRCVPISNHLYFYWYRQILGQKVEFLVSFYNNEISEKSEIFDDQFSVERPDGSNFTLKIRSTKLEDSAMYFCASSYGQGRWEQYFGPGTRLTVT.

This sequence joins TRBV28 and TRBJ2-7, with TRBD2 identical over 16 bases. The ends lost 7 bases at V and 0 bases at J; junction bases unmatched: 6. Germline lookup yields CDR1 MDHEN and CDR2 SYDVKM. This CDR3 is built from 17 residues. The CDR3 protein is CASTEGLAGGSSYEQYF. The DNA of the CDR3 is TGTGCCAGCACCGAGGGACTAGCGGGAGGGAGCTCCTACGAGCAGTACTTC.